These 29 T cell receptor beta chains share one sample of origin, sequenced in a study of early T cells in non-severe SARS-CoV-2 infection. TCRdb fed the 5' RACE reads into MiXCR, producing one record per CDR3 protein. The sample holds 55,000 to 65,000 distinct CDR3 sequences, over 10% seen once. The sequencing used whole blood, collected at baseline. These TCRs come from an adult who was a healthcare worker with PCR-confirmed SARS-CoV-2 infection or an uninfected control (not recorded which).

This clonotype has a handful of counts. The chain recombines TRBV12-3 or TRBV12-4 with TRBJ2-7; 7 nucleotides match TRBD2. J gave up 3 bases and V 6 bases, and 11 bases lay outside the gene matches. This CDR3 comprises 15 residues. The CDR3 protein is CASSHPGGRIYEQYF. The CDR3 DNA reads TGTGCCAGCAGCCATCCCGGGGGGAGAATCTACGAGCAGTACTTC.

In its sample, this clonotype was seen a few times. This sequence joins TRBV11-2 and TRBJ1-1; TRBD1 might be the D (6 bases). V lost 3 bases to trimming and J lost 1 base, with 9 bases between them. The CDR3 runs to 14 residues. Germline CDR1 SGHAT, CDR2 FQNNGV. CDR3 coding DNA: TGTGCCAGCAGCTTTCCAGGGGCGAACACTGAAGCTTTCTTT. It codes for CASSFPGANTEAFF.

In its sample, this clonotype was seen a few times. The chain recombines TRBV3-1 with TRBJ2-3; D ambiguous. V lost 8 bases, J lost 4 bases, and 7 bases lay in between. The CDR3 spans 11 residues. Germline values: CDR1 LGHDT, CDR2 YNNKEL (reference sequence). The CDR3 loop is CASVQADTQYF. DNA of the CDR3: TGTGCCAGCGTCCAGGCAGATACGCAGTATTTT.

The sample holds a few counts of this clonotype. The J gene is TRBJ1-2, the V gene TRBV9; no reliable D call. The CDR3 loop spans 13 amino acids. V lost 0 bases and J lost 8, with 11 bases in between. Germline CDR1 and CDR2: SGDLS and YYNGEE. CDR3 DNA sequence: TGTGCCAGCAGCGTAGGAGGATCGGGAGGCTACACCTTC. This sequence encodes CASSVGGSGGYTF.

This clonotype was seen at least ten times. This sequence joins TRBV9 and TRBJ2-2; D unclear. This CDR3 region has 14 residues. Between the trimmed V and J ends, which lost 4 bases and 7 bases, there was a span of 14 bases. Looked up from germline, CDR1 is SGDLS and CDR2 is YYNGEE. The CDR3 reads CASSPLAGRGELFF. The CDR3 bases are TGTGCCAGCAGCCCCCTGGCCGGGCGCGGGGAGCTGTTTTTT.

The chain carries TRBV20-1 and TRBJ2-3; D unresolved. CDR1 DFQATT and CDR2 SNEGSKA come from the germline V gene (reference sequence). This CDR3 region has 13 residues. V was pared by 0 bases and J by 2 bases, with 6 bases between. The CDR3 region is CSARDAPTDTQYF. The CDR3 region has the DNA TGCAGTGCTAGAGATGCCCCCACAGATACGCAGTATTTT.

The chain couples TRBV7-9 to TRBJ2-2; either TRBD1 or TRBD2 may supply D (5 bases each). The CDR3 covers 17 residues. V lost 4 bases and J lost 0, with 15 bases in between. Per the germline V gene, CDR1 is SEHNR and CDR2 is FQNEAQ (reference sequence). CDR3 region: CASSYPVGTPNTGELFF. The CDR3 bases are TGTGCCAGCAGCTATCCTGTAGGGACGCCGAACACCGGGGAGCTGTTTTTT.

This clonotype has at least ten counts. This chain links TRBV20-1 with TRBJ1-2; the match to TRBD1 covers 8 bases. CDR1 is DFQATT, CDR2 SNEGSKA, per germline (reference sequence). The CDR3 extends over 15 amino acids. The junction had 7 bases not matched to a gene; V was cut back by 1 base and J by 3 bases. CDR3 sequence reads: CSARVLQGADYGYTF. The CDR3 DNA sequence: TGCAGTGCTAGAGTTTTGCAGGGGGCTGACTATGGCTACACCTTC.

J is TRBJ1-1 and V is TRBV29-1; a weak D match, TRBD1 (5 bases). Germline CDR1 and CDR2: SQVTM and ANQGSEA. The CDR3 has 16 residues. V was trimmed by 6 bases and J by 3 bases, leaving 23 bases between them. The CDR3, as DNA: TGCAGCGTCGTGAAGTCTCGGGCAGGGCTGTACACTGAAGCTTTCTTT. It translates to CSVVKSRAGLYTEAFF.

The chain couples TRBV5-1 to TRBJ2-3; D remains ambiguous. V was cut by 5 bases and J by 4 bases, with 14 bases left in between. Germline V gene lookup returns CDR1 SGHRS and CDR2 YFSETQ. The CDR3 totals 14 residues. The CDR3 loop is CASSSIGPPDTQYF. The CDR3 DNA is TGCGCCAGCAGTTCCATCGGGCCCCCAGATACGCAGTATTTT.

V usage is TRBV21-1 and J usage is TRBJ1-5; the D call TRBD1 from the table was never checked on the DNA. TRBV21-1 is noted as a pseudogene. CDR3 length: 12 amino acids. DNA of the CDR3: TGTGCCAGCAACCCACCAGGGGAGCCCCAGCATTTT. This sequence encodes CASNPPGEPQHF.

This clonotype occurred many times. This chain uses TRBV14 with TRBJ2-1; 7 nucleotides match TRBD2. The J segment lost 8 bases and the V segment lost 1 base, leaving 8 bases of the junction unmatched. CDR1 is SGHDN and CDR2 is FVKESK in the germline V gene. This CDR3 spans 15 amino acids. The chain's CDR3 is CASSQVLGLLDEQFF. The CDR3 nucleotides are TGTGCCAGCAGCCAAGTACTGGGACTACTCGATGAGCAGTTCTTC.

In this sample, this clonotype turned up a few times. V gene TRBV5-1 combines with J gene TRBJ2-3; unclear D gene. There are 14 residues in the CDR3. Looked up from germline, CDR1 is SGHRS and CDR2 is YFSETQ. Trimming stripped 1 base from V and 0 bases from J, with 6 bases between. The CDR3 nucleotides read TGCGCCAGCAGCTTGAGGAGTAGCACAGATACGCAGTATTTT. Encoded protein: CASSLRSSTDTQYF.

This clonotype has a handful of counts. The genes are TRBV15 and TRBJ1-6, with TRBD1 as a possible D gene (6 bases). The CDR3 is 15 residues long. CDR1 is LNHNV, CDR2 YYDKDF, per germline (reference sequence). V was pared by 5 bases and J by 9 bases, with 17 bases between. This CDR3 is CATSPRGGQTSPLHF. CDR3 DNA: TGTGCCACCAGCCCCAGGGGAGGCCAGACTTCACCCCTCCACTTT.

The V gene is TRBV5-1, the J gene TRBJ2-7; weak D call: TRBD2 (6 bases). V dropped 3 bases and J dropped 2 bases, with 15 bases sitting between them. CDR1 is SGHRS and CDR2 is YFSETQ in the germline V gene. There are 15 residues in the CDR3. CDR3 in amino acids: CASSSPGLLPYEQYF. The CDR3 DNA sequence: TGCGCCAGCAGCTCTCCGGGACTTCTCCCCTACGAGCAGTACTTC.

This clonotype was observed a few times. This chain connects TRBV9 to TRBJ1-4, with 9 bases identical to TRBD1. The J segment lost 3 bases and the V segment lost 2 bases, leaving 8 bases of the junction unmatched. The CDR3 contains 17 residues. Germline CDR1 and CDR2: SGDLS and YYNGEE. CDR3 bases: TGTGCCAGCAGCGTGGGACAGGGAGACCGAGCTAATGAAAAACTGTTTTTT. Translation gives CASSVGQGDRANEKLFF.

The genes are TRBV6-2 or TRBV6-3 and TRBJ2-1; 9 positions match TRBD2. V gave up 7 bases and J gave up 9 bases; unmatched junction bases: 13. This CDR3 has 15 residues. Germline V lookup: CDR1 MNHEY, CDR2 SVGEGT. The CDR3 here is CASTPAVAGAFEQFF. The DNA for the CDR3 is TGTGCCAGCACCCCCGCGGTAGCGGGAGCCTTTGAGCAGTTCTTC.

This clonotype was counted between two and nine times. The J gene is TRBJ2-1, the V gene TRBV5-1, with 11 bases that match TRBD1. Germline-derived CDR1 and CDR2 are SGHRS and YFSETQ. This CDR3 is 15 amino acids long. Losses at the gene ends were 4 bases for V and 8 bases for J; bases not matched to a gene: 8. CDR3 sequence: CASSTGQGAQDEQFF. CDR3 coding DNA: TGCGCCAGCAGCACCGGACAGGGGGCGCAGGATGAGCAGTTCTTC. Full variable domain (missing parts from reference TRBV5-1 and TRBJ2-1): KAGVTQTPRYLIKTRGQQVTLSCSPISGHRSVSWYQQTPGQGLQFLFEYFSETQRNKGNFPGRFSGRQFSNSRSEMNVSTLELGDSALYLCASSTGQGAQDEQFFGPGTRLTVL.

The chain has TRBV12-3 or TRBV12-4 and TRBJ2-7, with D possibly TRBD2 on 5 matching bases. The CDR3 is 15 residues long. The V gene lost 6 bases and the J gene lost 3 bases, with 18 bases spanning the gap. The chain's CDR3 is CASSQDSARVYEQYF. As DNA, the CDR3 is TGTGCCAGCAGCCAGGACTCGGCGCGAGTCTACGAGCAGTACTTC.

The chain combines TRBV7-9 with TRBJ2-7; unclear D gene. The CDR3 contains 13 residues. Trimming removed 4 bases at V and 5 bases at J, with 12 bases between. Germline CDR1 and CDR2: SEHNR and FQNEAQ (reference sequence). This CDR3 is CASSSSAFDEQYF. The CDR3 DNA reads as TGTGCCAGCAGCTCGAGTGCCTTCGACGAGCAGTACTTC.

At least ten counts were recorded for this clonotype. This chain uses TRBV29-1 with TRBJ1-2; D gene unclear. The ends were cut back, 3 bases at V and 2 bases at J, with 13 bases in the middle. Germline loops: CDR1 SQVTM, CDR2 ANQGSEA. CDR3 length: 14 residues. The CDR3 here is CSVEGWGTNYGYTF. The CDR3 DNA reads TGCAGCGTTGAGGGCTGGGGAACCAACTATGGCTACACCTTC. The variable domain in full, completed from reference TRBV29-1 and TRBJ1-2, reads SAVISQKPSRDICQRGTSLTIQCQVDSQVTMMFWYRQQPGQSLTLIATANQGSEATYESGFVIDKFPISRPNLTFSTLTVSNMSPEDSSIYLCSVEGWGTNYGYTFGSGTRLTVV.

This clonotype was seen only a few times. This chain joins TRBV29-1 and TRBJ2-1; 9 nucleotides align to TRBD2. Germline assignment: CDR1 SQVTM and CDR2 ANQGSEA. CDR3 length: 17 residues. Trimming cost V 6 bases and J 6 bases; bases outside gene matches: 18. As DNA, the CDR3 is TGCAGCGTAGCCGGGACACAGACTAGCGGCAGTACCAATGAGCAGTTCTTC. Its protein is CSVAGTQTSGSTNEQFF.

The J gene is TRBJ1-6, the V gene TRBV27; possible D gene TRBD1, 5 bases. The CDR3 covers 18 residues. Germline V gene sequence: CDR1 MNHEY, CDR2 SMNVEV (reference sequence). Trimming removed 10 bases from V and 6 bases from J, with 28 bases in between. This CDR3 is CATKSRPNTGRVNSPLHF. CDR3 sequence (DNA): TGTGCCACCAAGAGTCGACCTAACACGGGACGGGTTAATTCACCCCTCCACTTT.

This clonotype has only a few counts. The rearrangement links TRBV11-2 to TRBJ2-5; no clear D. This CDR3 comprises 14 residues. The V gene lost 2 bases and the J gene lost 5 bases, with 12 bases spanning the gap. Germline CDR1 reads SGHAT; CDR2 reads FQNNGV. The CDR3 loop reads CASSLNVPAETQYF. The CDR3 region has the DNA TGTGCCAGCAGCTTAAACGTTCCTGCGGAGACCCAGTACTTC.

Many counts were recorded for this clonotype. The chain is built from TRBV4-2 and TRBJ2-2, with D uncertain. CDR1 and CDR2 from the germline V gene are LGHNA and YNFKEQ. V gave up 1 base and J gave up 3 bases, with 9 bases separating them. CDR3 length: 15 amino acids. DNA of the CDR3: TGTGCCAGCAGCCAAGGAGACACGGACACCGGGGAGCTGTTTTTT. Amino acid sequence: CASSQGDTDTGELFF.

This clonotype was observed many times. The chain is built from TRBV14 and TRBJ1-2; D is perhaps TRBD1 (5 bases). V was shortened by 2 bases and J by 4 bases, with 11 bases between the two germline ends. There are 14 residues in the CDR3. In germline, CDR1 is SGHDN, CDR2 FVKESK. This CDR3 is CASSQQGTPYGYTF. The CDR3 bases are TGTGCCAGCAGCCAACAGGGAACCCCCTATGGCTACACCTTC.

This clonotype has more than one count but fewer than ten. CDR3 loop: CASSIRAGGPGELFF. The CDR3, as DNA: TGTGCCAGTAGTATTCGGGCGGGAGGTCCCGGGGAGCTGTTTTTT. The chain has TRBV19 and TRBJ2-2; TRBD2 aligns across 8 bases. Germline V gene lookup returns CDR1 LNHDA and CDR2 SQIVND (reference sequence). This CDR3 has 15 amino acids. V shed 3 bases, J shed 6 bases, and the junction held 6 bases outside the gene matches.

The chain links TRBV6-1 to TRBJ1-2; maybe TRBD1 (6 bases). Germline-derived CDR1 and CDR2 are MNHNS and SASEGT. The ends were cut back, 8 bases at V and 5 bases at J, with 15 bases in the middle. The CDR3 is 13 amino acids. The CDR3 DNA reads TGTGCCAGCTCAGGGGTGGTCCATTATGGCTACACCTTC. Protein sequence: CASSGVVHYGYTF.

In this sample, this clonotype turned up many times. The V and J genes are TRBV10-3 and TRBJ1-1, with D possibly matching TRBD1 (6 bases). Trimming shortened V by 2 bases and J by 0 bases, and 10 bases separated the two germline ends. Germline V gene data show CDR1 as ENHRY and CDR2 as SYGVKD. CDR3 length: 15 amino acids. This CDR3 reads CAISELGGLNTEAFF. In nucleotides, the CDR3 is TGTGCCATCAGTGAGCTGGGGGGCCTGAACACTGAAGCTTTCTTT.